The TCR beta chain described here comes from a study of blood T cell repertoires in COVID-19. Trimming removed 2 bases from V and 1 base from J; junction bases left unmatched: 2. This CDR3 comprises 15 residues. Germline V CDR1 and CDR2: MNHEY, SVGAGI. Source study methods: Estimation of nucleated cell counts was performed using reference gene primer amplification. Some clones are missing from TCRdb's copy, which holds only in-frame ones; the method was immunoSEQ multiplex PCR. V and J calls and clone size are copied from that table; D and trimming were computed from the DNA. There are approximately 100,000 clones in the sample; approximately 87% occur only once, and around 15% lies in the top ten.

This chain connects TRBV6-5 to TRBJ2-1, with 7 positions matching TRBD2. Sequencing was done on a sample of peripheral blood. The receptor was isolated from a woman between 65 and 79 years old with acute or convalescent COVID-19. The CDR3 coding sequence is TGTGCCAGCAGTTACGGGGGGGGGTCCTACAATGAGCAGTTCTTC. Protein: CASSYGGGSYNEQFF.